Listed below are T cell receptor beta chains from one sample, sequenced in a study of identical twins. TCRdb itself ran the 5' RACE reads through MiXCR, one entry per CDR3 protein. The sample yields 450,000 to 650,000 distinct CDR3 sequences, around a tenth seen once. These sequences were also reported in another study, on yellow fever vaccine responses in identical twins.

Material for sequencing was PBMCs. These receptors were taken from a woman aged 18 to 35 in good health. Both conserved end residues are part of each CDR3. D genes are given only for firm matches. Rows may omit the clone size; those that give it use once, few, many or a size class.

TRBD2	TRBV27	TRBJ2-1	-	TGTGCCAGCAGTTCCGTCAAAGCGGGGGCCGGGGAGCAGTTCTTC	CASSSVKAGAGEQFF
-	TRBV5-6	TRBJ2-5	-	TGTGCCAGCGGGGCCTTGGGGCCGGAGGGGGAGACCCAGTACTTC	CASGALGPEGETQYF
TRBD1	TRBV28	TRBJ2-7	many	TGTGCCAGCTACGACAGGGTTGATGAGCAGTACTTC	CASYDRVDEQYF
-	TRBV7-9	TRBJ2-5	-	TGTGCCAGCAGCTTTCTAGGAGGCTCAGAGACCCAGTACTTC	CASSFLGGSETQYF
-	TRBV19	TRBJ1-1	many	TGTGCCAGACTACAGAACCTGAGGGGAAACACTGAAGCTTTCTTT	CARLQNLRGNTEAFF
TRBD2	TRBV5-5	TRBJ2-2	few	TGTGCCAGCAGCTTGCCCGGACTAGCGGGGCGTAACACCGGGGAGCTGTTTTTT	CASSLPGLAGRNTGELFF
-	TRBV3-1	TRBJ2-7	-	TGTGCCAGCAGCCAAGTCCAGGGACGGGTTTCCCACGAGCAGTACTTC	CASSQVQGRVSHEQYF
-	TRBV2	TRBJ1-4	many	TGTGCCAGCGGGACTTCGGCACTGTTTTTT	CASGTSALFF
TRBD1	TRBV7-3	TRBJ2-7	-	TGTGCCAGCAGCCCGCGGGACAGGCCCGCGGGAGAGCAGTACTTC	CASSPRDRPAGEQYF
-	TRBV27	TRBJ2-7	many	TGTGCCAGCAGTTTAGGCCCCTCGAACGAGCAGTACTTC	CASSLGPSNEQYF
-	TRBV20-1	TRBJ1-5	many	TGCAGTGCTAGAGAACAGTTCAATCAGCCCCAGCATTTT	CSAREQFNQPQHF